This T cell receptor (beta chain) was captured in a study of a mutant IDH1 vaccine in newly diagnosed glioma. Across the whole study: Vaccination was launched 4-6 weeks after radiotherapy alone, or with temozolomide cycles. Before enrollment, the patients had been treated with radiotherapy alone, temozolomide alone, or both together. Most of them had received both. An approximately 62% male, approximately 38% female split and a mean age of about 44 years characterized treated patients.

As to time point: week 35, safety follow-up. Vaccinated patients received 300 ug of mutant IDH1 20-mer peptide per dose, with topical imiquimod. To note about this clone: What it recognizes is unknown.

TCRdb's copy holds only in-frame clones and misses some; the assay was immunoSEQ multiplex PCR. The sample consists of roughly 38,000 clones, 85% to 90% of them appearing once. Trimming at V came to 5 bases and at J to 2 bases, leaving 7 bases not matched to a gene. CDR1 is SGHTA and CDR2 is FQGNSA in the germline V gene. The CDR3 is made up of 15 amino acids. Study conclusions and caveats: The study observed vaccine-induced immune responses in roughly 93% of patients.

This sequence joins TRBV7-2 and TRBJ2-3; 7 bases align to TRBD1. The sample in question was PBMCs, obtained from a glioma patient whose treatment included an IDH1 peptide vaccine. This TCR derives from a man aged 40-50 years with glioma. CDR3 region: CASSRRDSSTDTQYF. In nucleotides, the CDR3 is TGTGCCAGCAGCCGCCGGGACAGCTCCACAGATACGCAGTATTTT. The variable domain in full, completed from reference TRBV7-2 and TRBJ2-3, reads GAGVSQSPSNKVTEKGKDVELRCDPISGHTALYWYRQSLGQGLEFLIYFQGNSAPDKSGLPSDRFSAERTGGSVSTLTIQRTQQEDSAVYLCASSRRDSSTDTQYFGPGTRLTVL.